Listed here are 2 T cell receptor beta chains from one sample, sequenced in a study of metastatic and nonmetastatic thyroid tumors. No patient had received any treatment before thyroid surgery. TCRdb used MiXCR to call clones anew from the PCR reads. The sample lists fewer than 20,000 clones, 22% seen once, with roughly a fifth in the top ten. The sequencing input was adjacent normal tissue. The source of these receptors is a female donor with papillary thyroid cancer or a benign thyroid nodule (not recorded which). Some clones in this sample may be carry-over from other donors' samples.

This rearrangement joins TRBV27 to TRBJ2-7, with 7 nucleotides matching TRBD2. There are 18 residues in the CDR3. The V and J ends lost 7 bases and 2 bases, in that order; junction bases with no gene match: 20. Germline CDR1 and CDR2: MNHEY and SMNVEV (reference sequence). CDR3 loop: CASTLFLRSGVSTYEQYF. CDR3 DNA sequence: TGTGCCAGCACCCTCTTCCTTCGGAGCGGGGTTTCAACCTACGAGCAGTACTTC.

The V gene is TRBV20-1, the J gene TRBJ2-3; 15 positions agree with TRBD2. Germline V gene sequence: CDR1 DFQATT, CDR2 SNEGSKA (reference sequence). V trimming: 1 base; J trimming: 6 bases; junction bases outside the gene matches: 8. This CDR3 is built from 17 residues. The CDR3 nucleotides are TGCAGTGCTAGAGGGTGGACTAGCGGGGGGGATTCGGATACGCAGTATTTT. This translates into CSARGWTSGGDSDTQYF.